Listed below are T cell receptor beta chains from one sample, sequenced in a study of early T cells in non-severe SARS-CoV-2 infection. From the 5' RACE reads, TCRdb called clonotypes with MiXCR, one entry per CDR3 protein. The repertoire holds under 85,000 distinct CDR3 sequences, 9.5% to 12% seen once, with roughly 5.8% in the top ten. This material consisted of whole blood, taken at baseline. These receptors were collected from an adult who was a healthcare worker with PCR-confirmed SARS-CoV-2 infection or an uninfected control (not recorded which). CDR3s leave out the opening cysteine and the closing phenylalanine or tryptophan. A D gene is named only where the DNA matches it firmly.

j_call v_call d_call cdr3_aa
TRBJ2-3 TRBV24-1 TRBD1 ATSVGTGKDTQY
TRBJ2-1 TRBV29-1 TRBD2 SVFSGGGYNEQF
TRBJ2-3 TRBV7-3 NA ASSLSLAADTQY
TRBJ2-5 TRBV5-1 NA ASSLKGETQY
TRBJ2-4 TRBV6-2/TRBV6-3 TRBD1 ASSTQGAWAKNIQY
TRBJ1-6 TRBV3-1 NA ASSRQGANSPLH
TRBJ2-1 TRBV11-2 NA ASRSRTETAYNEQF
TRBJ2-6 TRBV5-1 NA ASFRDRANVLT
TRBJ1-6 TRBV6-2/TRBV6-3 NA ASRSTPGSSSYNSPLH
TRBJ1-2 TRBV6-1 NA ASSLRTGYGYT
TRBJ1-1 TRBV18 NA ASSPLRVTEAF
TRBJ2-7 TRBV5-1 NA ASSPDRPYEQY
TRBJ2-7 TRBV5-1 NA ASSPSTPRTGAAYEQY
TRBJ1-5 TRBV4-2 NA ASSHSTGQPQH
TRBJ1-5 TRBV19 NA ASTQYPVSSGNQPQH
TRBJ2-1 TRBV4-3 TRBD2 ASSQSSGGGDEQF
TRBJ1-2 TRBV6-1 NA ASSEVFVGQRGYT
TRBJ1-5 TRBV20-1 NA SASLGASNQPQH
TRBJ2-3 TRBV3-1 NA ASSGDGPRAGDTQY
TRBJ1-4 TRBV12-3/TRBV12-4 NA ASSPGGVRNEKLF
TRBJ1-5 TRBV5-6 NA ASSFGASQPQH
TRBJ1-5 TRBV20-1 NA SARARTEKNQPQH
TRBJ1-4 TRBV27 NA ASSVLGPISTNEKLF
TRBJ2-1 TRBV7-3 NA ASSKTAASYNEQF